This T cell receptor (beta chain) appears in the sequencing data of a study of Graves' ophthalmopathy and Graves' hyperthyroidism. The study's findings and limits: Most expanded clonotypes in thyroid above 0.001 frequency also showed up in blood.

The CDR3 sequence runs 14 residues, both termini included. The V gene's germline CDR1 is MNHEY and CDR2 SVGEGT. Researchers took RNA transcripts and amplified TCR beta CDR3 regions from them. Scientists carried out first-round RT-PCR using HTBI primers and then a second-round multiplex PCR. TCRdb re-derived calls from the multiplex PCR reads in MiXCR, one entry per CDR3 protein. Of some 390,000 distinct CDR3 sequences detected, around 17% appear once; the ten largest clones hold about 1.6%. This clonotype was counted ten times or more. The target antigen is unknown. It is unclear where the CDR3 begins or ends on the DNA, so no DNA is shown, and the CDR3 is as TCRdb lists it. Ophthalmopathy donors showed moderate-to-severe activity, CAS ≥3, NOSPECS ≥4 and a duration under 3 months. Uncontrolled infections, other autoimmune diseases, pregnancy or lactation barred patients from enrollment.

Material for sequencing was peripheral blood. The J gene is TRBJ1-6, the V gene TRBV6-2 or TRBV6-3; the D call TRBD1 from the table was never checked on the DNA. The source is a woman younger than 35 with Graves' ophthalmopathy. The CDR3 sequence: CASRSSVLDSPLHF.